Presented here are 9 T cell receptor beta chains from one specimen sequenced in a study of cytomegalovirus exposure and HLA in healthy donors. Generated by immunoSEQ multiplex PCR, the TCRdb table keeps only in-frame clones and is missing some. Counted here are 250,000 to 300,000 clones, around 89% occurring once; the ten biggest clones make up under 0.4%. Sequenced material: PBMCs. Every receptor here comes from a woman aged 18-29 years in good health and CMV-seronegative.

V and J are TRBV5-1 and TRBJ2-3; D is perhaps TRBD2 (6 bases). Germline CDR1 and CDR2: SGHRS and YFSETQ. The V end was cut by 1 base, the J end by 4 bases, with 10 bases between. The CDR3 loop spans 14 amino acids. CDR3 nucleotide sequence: TGCGCCAGCAGCTTGCTAGCGTCTTCAGATACGCAGTATTTT. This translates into CASSLLASSDTQYF.

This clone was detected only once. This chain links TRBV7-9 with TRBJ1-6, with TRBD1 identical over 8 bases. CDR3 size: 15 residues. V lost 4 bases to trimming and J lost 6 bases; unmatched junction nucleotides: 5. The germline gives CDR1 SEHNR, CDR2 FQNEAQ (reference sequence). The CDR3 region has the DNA TGTGCCAGCAGCTCGCCGGGACAGGTTAATTCACCCCTCCACTTT. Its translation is CASSSPGQVNSPLHF.

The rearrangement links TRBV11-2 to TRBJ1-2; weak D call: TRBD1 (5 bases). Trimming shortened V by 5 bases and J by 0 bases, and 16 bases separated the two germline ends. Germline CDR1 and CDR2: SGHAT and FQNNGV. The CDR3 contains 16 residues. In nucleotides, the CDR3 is TGTGCCAGCAGCCAAATGTGGGGGGAGACTAACTATGGCTACACCTTC. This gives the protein CASSQMWGETNYGYTF. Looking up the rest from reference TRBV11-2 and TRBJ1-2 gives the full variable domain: EAGVAQSPRYKIIEKRQSVAFWCNPISGHATLYWYQQILGQGPKLLIQFQNNGVVDDSQLPKDRFSAERLKGVDSTLKIQPAKLEDSAVYLCASSQMWGETNYGYTFGSGTRLTVV.

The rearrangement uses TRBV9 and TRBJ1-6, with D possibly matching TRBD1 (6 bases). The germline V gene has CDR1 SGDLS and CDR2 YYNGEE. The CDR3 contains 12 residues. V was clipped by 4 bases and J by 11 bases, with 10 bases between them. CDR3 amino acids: CASSPGGPPLHF. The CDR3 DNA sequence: TGTGCCAGCAGCCCGGGGGGGCCACCCCTCCACTTT. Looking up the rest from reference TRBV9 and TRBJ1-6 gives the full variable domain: DSGVTQTPKHLITATGQRVTLRCSPRSGDLSVYWYQQSLDQGLQFLIQYYNGEERAKGNILERFSAQQFPDLHSELNLSSLELGDSALYFCASSPGGPPLHFGNGTRLTVT.

CDR3 amino acids: CASSVVKRGFTDTQYF. CDR3 coding DNA: TGTGCCAGCAGCGTAGTAAAGCGGGGGTTCACAGATACGCAGTATTTT. The chain has TRBV9 and TRBJ2-3, with 8 bases matching TRBD2. The trim removed 0 bases at V and 2 bases at J, leaving 5 bases unmatched. The germline V gene encodes CDR1 SGDLS and CDR2 YYNGEE. The CDR3 has 16 residues.

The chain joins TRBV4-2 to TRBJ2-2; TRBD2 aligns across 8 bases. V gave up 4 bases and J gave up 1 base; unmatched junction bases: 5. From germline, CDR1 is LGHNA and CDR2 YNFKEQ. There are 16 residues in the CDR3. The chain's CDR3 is CASSRALAGNTGELFF. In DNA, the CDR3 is TGTGCCAGCAGCCGGGCCCTAGCGGGGAACACCGGGGAGCTGTTTTTT.

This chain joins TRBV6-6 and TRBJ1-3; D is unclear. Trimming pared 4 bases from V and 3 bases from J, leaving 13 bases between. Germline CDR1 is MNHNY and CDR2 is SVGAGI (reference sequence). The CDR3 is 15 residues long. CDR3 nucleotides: TGTGCCAGCAGTTCGGCGGACTCTTATGGAAACACCATATATTTT. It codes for CASSSADSYGNTIYF.

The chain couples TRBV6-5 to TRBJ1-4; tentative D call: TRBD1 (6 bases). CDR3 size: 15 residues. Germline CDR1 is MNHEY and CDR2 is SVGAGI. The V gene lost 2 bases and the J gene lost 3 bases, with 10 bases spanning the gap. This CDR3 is CASSYRTASNEKLFF. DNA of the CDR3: TGTGCCAGCAGTTACAGGACAGCGTCTAATGAAAAACTGTTTTTT.

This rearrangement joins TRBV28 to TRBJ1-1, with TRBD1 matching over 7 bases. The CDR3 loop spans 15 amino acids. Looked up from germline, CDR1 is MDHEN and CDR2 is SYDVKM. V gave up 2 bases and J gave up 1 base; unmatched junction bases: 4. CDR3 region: CASSLPGQSNTEAFF. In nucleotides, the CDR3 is TGTGCCAGCAGTTTACCGGGACAGTCGAACACTGAAGCTTTCTTT.